This entry lists 2 T cell receptor beta chains sequenced from one sample in a study of cytomegalovirus exposure and HLA in healthy donors. Clones were sequenced by immunoSEQ multiplex PCR, and TCRdb holds only the in-frame ones, with some missing. Among around 300,000 clones listed, approximately 86% were seen once. Sequencing was done on a sample of PBMCs. The receptors were gathered from a woman in her 30s in good health and CMV-seropositive.

V usage is TRBV9 and J usage is TRBJ1-3, with D uncertain. This CDR3 is 15 amino acids long. Germline lookup yields CDR1 SGDLS and CDR2 YYNGEE. Trimming took off 0 bases at V and 0 bases at J, with 7 bases between the two ends. CDR3: CASSVEAISGNTIYF. CDR3 nucleotide sequence: TGTGCCAGCAGCGTAGAGGCGATCTCTGGAAACACCATATATTTT.

The chain joins TRBV15 to TRBJ2-5, with D perhaps assigned TRBD1 or TRBD2 (5 bases each). CDR3 length: 15 residues. Germline V gives CDR1 LNHNV, CDR2 YYDKDF (reference sequence). Trimming took 0 bases from V and 5 from J, leaving 13 bases between them. The CDR3 nucleotides read TGTGCCACCAGCAGAGAGTACCCCTGGGACGAGACCCAGTACTTC. It yields the protein CATSREYPWDETQYF. Full variable domain (missing parts from reference TRBV15 and TRBJ2-5): DAMVIQNPRYQVTQFGKPVTLSCSQTLNHNVMYWYQQKSSQAPKLLFHYYDKDFNNEADTPDNFQSRRPNTSFCFLDIRSPGLGDTAMYLCATSREYPWDETQYFGPGTRLLVL.